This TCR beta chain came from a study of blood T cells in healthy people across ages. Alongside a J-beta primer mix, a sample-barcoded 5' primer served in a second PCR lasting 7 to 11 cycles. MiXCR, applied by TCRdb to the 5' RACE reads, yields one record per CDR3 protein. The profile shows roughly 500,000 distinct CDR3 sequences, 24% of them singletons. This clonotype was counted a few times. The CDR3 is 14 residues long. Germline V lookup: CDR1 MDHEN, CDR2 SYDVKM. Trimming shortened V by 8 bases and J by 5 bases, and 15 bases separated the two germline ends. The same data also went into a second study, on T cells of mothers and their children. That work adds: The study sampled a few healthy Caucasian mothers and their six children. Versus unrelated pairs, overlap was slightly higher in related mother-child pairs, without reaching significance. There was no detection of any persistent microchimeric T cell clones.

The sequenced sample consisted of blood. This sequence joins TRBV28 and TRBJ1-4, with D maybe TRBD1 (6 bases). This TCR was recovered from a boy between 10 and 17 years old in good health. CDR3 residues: CASVIERGNEKLFF. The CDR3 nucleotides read TGTGCCAGCGTCATTGAGAGGGGGAATGAAAAACTGTTTTTT.